Here is one T cell receptor (beta chain) with its context. This sample stems from a study of lymphopenia after photon versus proton radiotherapy. Produced via immunoSEQ multiplex PCR; TCRdb's table is partial and in-frame only. The sample lists 10,000 to 15,000 clones; around 89% were seen once. This receptor was taken from a man aged 55 to 70 with pancreatic cancer. Specimen: peripheral blood, collected from a patient treated with proton-based radiotherapy.

CDR3 protein: CASSRLPAGSAESPLHF. CDR3 nucleotides: TGTGCCAGCTCACGCCTCCCCGCAGGGAGCGCGGAATCACCCCTCCACTTT. The gene calls are TRBV18 and TRBJ1-6; TRBD1 is a possible D gene (5 bases). The CDR3 totals 17 residues. Germline V lookup: CDR1 KGHSH, CDR2 LQKENI. The V end lost 4 bases, the J end lost 10 bases, and 23 bases lay between the germline ends.